This T cell receptor beta chain appears in the sequencing data of a study of OX40 agonist ivuxolimab in advanced cancers. Regarding this clone: Its antigen is undetermined.

Regarding the study as a whole: The antigen specificity of the peripheral T cells (those that were expanded) was not determined.

The CDR3 loop spans 16 amino acids. Clones were sequenced by immunoSEQ multiplex PCR, and TCRdb holds only the in-frame ones, with some missing. The sample has around 150,000 clones; about 92% are singletons. Sample: CD4+ or CD8+ T cells sorted from blood, taken in a trial of the OX40 agonist ivuxolimab. The source is an adult with an advanced solid tumor such as melanoma, head and neck, liver or kidney cancer. The chain joins TRBV21-1 to TRBJ2-7; the tabulated D call, TRBD2, remains unverified against the DNA. TRBV21-1 counts as a pseudogene. The CDR3 is CASSPGRREAPYEQYF. The CDR3 DNA sequence: TGTGCCAGCAGTCCCGGGCGTCGGGAGGCCCCCTACGAGCAGTACTTC.